These 12 T cell receptor beta chains were sequenced from one sample in a study of T cells in Graves' hyperthyroidism and ophthalmopathy. Amplification of TCR beta CDR3 regions used RNA as the template. The HTBI set primed first-round TCR CDR3 RT-PCR. TCRdb called the multiplex PCR reads again in MiXCR, with one record for every CDR3 protein. The sample has about 600,000 distinct CDR3 sequences, approximately 15% seen once. Sequencing used blood. The source of these receptors is a woman aged 18-29 years with Graves' ophthalmopathy.

This clonotype was found many times. The chain recombines TRBV7-2 with TRBJ1-5; D gene ambiguous. There are 15 residues in the CDR3. V was cut by 1 base and J by 6 bases, with 13 bases left in between. The germline V gene encodes CDR1 SGHTA and CDR2 FQGNSA. CDR3 sequence reads: CASSLGVVLGQPQHF. Here the CDR3 DNA reads TGTGCCAGCAGCTTAGGTGTGGTTTTGGGTCAGCCCCAGCATTTT. The whole variable domain, remainder taken from reference TRBV7-2 and TRBJ1-5, is GAGVSQSPSNKVTEKGKDVELRCDPISGHTALYWYRQSLGQGLEFLIYFQGNSAPDKSGLPSDRFSAERTGGSVSTLTIQRTQQEDSAVYLCASSLGVVLGQPQHFGDGTRLSIL.

This clonotype was recorded many times. The chain recombines TRBV6-1 with TRBJ2-5; D is undetermined. Deletions cut 11 bases from V and 4 bases from J, with 14 bases between. Germline CDR1 MNHNS, CDR2 SASEGT. The CDR3 contains 12 residues. The CDR3 here is CAASAPAETQYF. The DNA for the CDR3 is TGTGCCGCCTCAGCACCGGCAGAGACCCAGTACTTC.

This clonotype turned up a few times. The chain employs TRBV6-1 and TRBJ2-7; 7 nucleotides match TRBD2. The V and J ends lost 6 bases and 2 bases, in that order; junction bases with no gene match: 10. The germline gives CDR1 MNHNS, CDR2 SASEGT. The CDR3 has 15 amino acids. The CDR3 reads CASSRASGRPYEQYF. The CDR3 DNA is TGTGCCAGCAGCAGGGCGTCCGGGAGGCCCTACGAGCAGTACTTC.

This clonotype was seen ten or more times. The V gene is TRBV2, the J gene TRBJ2-1, with D perhaps matching TRBD2 (6 bases). CDR3 size: 13 residues. V was shortened by 11 bases and J by 0 bases, with 11 bases between the two germline ends. Per the germline V gene, CDR1 is SNHLY and CDR2 is FYNNEI. This chain's CDR3 is CAGGGSSYNEQFF. The CDR3 region has the DNA TGTGCCGGGGGAGGTTCCTCCTACAATGAGCAGTTCTTC.

This clonotype was recorded only once. This chain links TRBV12-3 or TRBV12-4 with TRBJ2-2; 7 bases are shared with TRBD2. After removal of 11 bases from V and 4 bases from J, the junction contained 7 bases not matched to a gene. This CDR3 spans 13 amino acids. CDR3 in amino acids: CAGGGEPTGELFF. DNA of the CDR3: TGTGCCGGGGGGGGGGAGCCCACCGGGGAGCTGTTTTTT.

This clonotype was seen at least ten times. The chain combines TRBV20-1 with TRBJ2-4; a weak D match, TRBD1 (5 bases). CDR1 and CDR2 (germline): DFQATT, SNEGSKA (reference sequence). The CDR3 is 14 amino acids. Deletions cut 6 bases from V and 7 bases from J, with 19 bases between. The CDR3 protein is CSATRQGERNIQYF. CDR3 in DNA: TGCAGTGCCACAAGGCAGGGCGAGAGGAACATTCAGTACTTC.

This clonotype was counted ten times or more. The CDR3 DNA follows: TGTGCCTGGAGTGTCACAAGGGATACGCAGTATTTT. It yields the protein CAWSVTRDTQYF. The rearrangement uses TRBV30 and TRBJ2-3; D remains ambiguous. Germline V gives CDR1 GTSNPN, CDR2 SVGIG (reference sequence). Trimming removed 0 bases at V and 6 bases at J, with 7 bases between. The CDR3 consists of 12 residues.

This clonotype was observed at least ten times. The chain carries TRBV4-1 and TRBJ2-5, with D tentatively TRBD1 (5 bases). In germline, CDR1 is MGHRA, CDR2 YSYEKL. This CDR3 is 13 amino acids long. Trimming pared 4 bases from V and 4 bases from J, leaving 10 bases between. The CDR3 DNA is TGCGCCAGCAGCCGGATAGGGGCAGAGACCCAGTACTTC. Protein sequence: CASSRIGAETQYF.

This clonotype was observed at least ten times. The gene calls are TRBV10-3 and TRBJ2-1, with 10 bases lining up with TRBD2. CDR1 is ENHRY, CDR2 SYGVKD, per germline. The CDR3 extends over 15 amino acids. The V gene end was trimmed by 5 bases and the J gene end by 8 bases; junction bases not matched to a gene: 9. Here the CDR3 reads CAISPGASGSDEQFF. CDR3 coding DNA: TGTGCCATCAGTCCGGGAGCTAGCGGGAGCGATGAGCAGTTCTTC.

This clonotype occurred many times. The chain is built from TRBV7-6 and TRBJ2-7, with 7 positions matching TRBD2. Germline CDR1 and CDR2: SGHVS and FNYEAQ. This CDR3 comprises 14 residues. Germline trimming cut 1 base from V and 6 bases from J; bases unmatched to any gene: 6. The CDR3 spells CASSLGRGSLEQYF. The CDR3 DNA reads TGTGCCAGCAGCTTAGGGCGCGGGAGCCTCGAGCAGTACTTC.

This clonotype occurred many times. This chain connects TRBV6-5 to TRBJ2-3; 9 nucleotides agree with TRBD2. V was clipped by 2 bases and J by 1 base; unmatched bases: 4. CDR3 length: 16 amino acids. Germline V gives CDR1 MNHEY, CDR2 SVGAGI. This CDR3 reads CASSYLSGSGTDTQYF. The CDR3 DNA sequence: TGTGCCAGCAGTTACCTTAGCGGGAGTGGCACAGATACGCAGTATTTT.

The rearrangement joins TRBV4-1 to TRBJ2-3; 9 bases fit TRBD2. The CDR3 covers 18 residues. Trimming removed 2 bases from V and 2 bases from J; junction bases left unmatched: 11. Germline V gene lookup returns CDR1 MGHRA and CDR2 YSYEKL. The CDR3 region is CASSQSEATSGITDTQYF. The CDR3 coding sequence is TGCGCCAGCAGCCAATCTGAAGCGACTAGCGGTATCACAGATACGCAGTATTTT.